The T cell receptor (beta chain) under discussion was sequenced for a study of shared clonotypes between healthy human individuals. CDR1 SGHNT and CDR2 YYREEE come from the germline V gene (reference sequence). CDR3 size: 16 residues. V was pared by 4 bases and J by 2 bases, with 6 bases of the junction left unmatched. The method was immunoSEQ multiplex PCR; TCRdb's version includes in-frame clones alone and lacks a portion of them. The top ten hold about 1.5% of the sample, which has 950,000 to 1,300,000 clones, more than 60% seen once. About this clone itself: What it recognizes is unknown.

Broader study findings: Clonotypes that were shared across a handful of donors made up around 5% of naive CD4 clonotypes. Clonotype sharing across donors was expected to vary with sequencing depth.

Adult Caucasians living in Nashville, Tennessee made up all of the donors. The V call is TRBV5-4, the J call TRBJ2-3; TRBD2 aligns across 11 bases. Input material: memory CD4+ T cells sorted from blood. As to subset: CD45RA-negative fraction. The receptor was isolated from a man aged 18 to 35 in good health. The chain's CDR3 is CASSLLSGRATDTQYF. In nucleotides, the CDR3 is TGTGCCAGCAGCCTTCTTAGCGGGAGGGCCACAGATACGCAGTATTTT.